What follows describes a single T cell receptor (beta chain). Generated by immunoSEQ multiplex PCR, the TCRdb table keeps only in-frame clones and is missing some. The sample contains 150,000 to 190,000 clones, 93% of which appear only once. This sample was taken from a study of control samples from healthy donors and cancer patients. The V gene's germline CDR1 is LGHDT and CDR2 YNNKEL (reference sequence). CDR3 size: 16 residues. Trimming at V came to 3 bases and at J to 6 bases, leaving 6 bases not matched to a gene. The TCR was taken from a man between 45 and 60 years old in good health. Sample: blood. The V and J genes are TRBV3-1 (or the pseudogene TRBV3-2) and TRBJ2-7, with 15 bases fitting TRBD2. CDR3 sequence reads: CASSHGTSGRQGEQYF. For the CDR3, the DNA is TGTGCCAGCAGCCACGGGACTAGCGGGAGGCAAGGCGAGCAGTACTTC.